This T cell receptor (beta chain) was recorded in a study of cytomegalovirus exposure and HLA in healthy donors (dated 2017 in TCRdb). In the study overall: According to an earlier analysis of 587 of the donors, some 180 million T cells yielded 100 million or so unique TCR beta sequences and around 280 Gb of sequence data. Approximately 310 gigabases of sequencing data and tens of millions of unique TCR sequences were included in an early release covering 550 to 800 HLA-typed donors. The genetic ancestry cluster associated with self-reported Caucasian donors included roughly 84% of the roughly 380 genotyped donors. The study aimed to test whether signatures of past pathogen exposure could be identified by cataloging public T cell receptors. The study used immunosequencing to profile the T cell repertoires of approximately 690 subjects and linked those repertoires to cytomegalovirus serostatus. A separate validation cohort of roughly 120 different subjects was used in addition to the roughly 700-subject first cohort. High-throughput TCR immunosequencing, statistical association of individual TCRs with disease status, and machine learning were combined to predict cytomegalovirus infection status. To study patterns of TCR occurrence, a later analysis re-analyzed previously published TCR beta repertoires from more than 550 donors and added high-resolution HLA genotyping. In the later analysis, no new phenotypic data were used to find candidate immune exposures; instead, reliance was placed on TCR beta sequences and their occurrence across donors. In an earlier analysis of a few hundred of the donors, high-throughput TCR beta sequencing was used to judge whether each TCR beta V gene segment behaved as functional or pseudogenic. Donor age, sex, ethnicity and CMV serostatus were collected together with the repertoire data. In a later genetic analysis, genome-wide SNP genotypes for about three fifths of the roughly 670 donors were used, and that subset was treated as a discovery cohort. Every repertoire in the discovery cohort had been generated on one and the same sequencing platform. Both class I and class II loci were covered by HLA typing, at four-digit resolution. The number of typed donors differed by locus: roughly 629-630 for A, B, C, DRB1 and DQB1; some 500 for DQA1; roughly 600 for DPA1; and about 450 for DPB1. Roughly 5 DR-DQ haplotypes were handled as single units for association and clustering, since linkage in the cohort was strong. Among 300 to 500 genotyped donors of the cohort, an average of around 250,000 unique TCR beta nucleotide sequences was sequenced per donor, of which 15% to 20% were non-productive. What the authors observed across the whole study: Some IMGT-functional V segments, including TRBV6-2 and TRBV6-3, could not be distinguished by the 87-base-pair reads and were therefore excluded. Broadly in line with IMGT annotations, most TCR beta V segments showed up in productive rearrangements about 87% or about 30% of the time in an earlier analysis of several hundred of the donors. Sequencing depth was assumed to be roughly uniform across donors in the presence/absence analyses, though that assumption may not hold. About 15 rarely observed V segments, including chromosome 9 orphons, were excluded from the earlier analysis of just under 600 of the donors because counts were too low. An association between a missense DCLRE1C variant and V-gene and J-gene trimming of TCR beta chains was found in a later genetic analysis and replicated in an independent cohort. The sequencing pipeline was judged likely to have produced a cluster of highly shared sequence variants as a technical artifact. Strong co-occurrence of HLA alleles, especially DR and DQ, made assigning TCR associations to individual alleles difficult. In vitro tests confirmed that a few of the cytomegalovirus-associated TCR beta chains recognize cytomegalovirus antigens. In a later analysis, HLA-associated TCR beta chains showed more clonal expansion and lower generation probabilities than non-associated chains that were equally common. In a later analysis, most CMV-associated TCR beta chains were found to appear HLA-restricted, with HLA associations seemingly driven largely by CMV exposure. A further reported finding was that TCR beta sequences accurately predicted the HLA-A and HLA-B alleles for most subjects in the first cohort. Most TCR sequences were observed very rarely across donors, whereas some public TCRs were present in many individuals. A later analysis associated some 17,000 TCR beta sequences with specific HLA alleles at a false discovery rate of 0.05. Several of the top co-occurrence clusters appeared to be linked to parvovirus B19, influenza, CMV and Epstein-Barr virus, according to a later analysis. Because HLA typing was unavailable for some donors at each locus, only the typed subset was used in association tests. Immune exposure information for the cohort was limited to CMV serostatus. Correlated functional status among segregating V segments might be attributable to linkage disequilibrium, but an unknown experimental factor could not be ruled out. Cytomegalovirus status was reported to be diagnosed by the classifier with high specificity and sensitivity in both the original and validation cohorts. The cohort was sequenced for TCR beta chains only, and without alpha or paired-chain data the features that could be detected were limited. Compared with the 666-donor mean, donors in an Asian-associated ancestry cluster had fewer N-insertions in productive TCRs, according to a later genetic analysis. A later analysis found that TCR association rates varied across HLA loci, with DRB1 alleles showing the most associated TCRs and HLA-C alleles the fewest. The study listed approximately 160 TCR beta chains as associated with cytomegalovirus. The authors suggested that the approach could potentially be generalized to other disease states and immunological phenotypes.

The library relied on the immunoSEQ multiplex PCR assay. A mixture of 60 forward primers for TCR Vbeta segments and 13 reverse primers for TCR Jbeta segments was used in the multiplex PCR. A multiplex PCR assay on genomic DNA amplified the CDR3 region of rearranged TCR beta genes. Amplified TCR beta libraries were sequenced as 87-base-pair reads on the Illumina HiSeq System. Under the source paper's analysis protocol: In a later analysis, tens of millions of unique TCR beta chains were counted across the roughly 670 repertoires, and roughly 10 million of these chains were shared by at least two donors. Raw reads were error-corrected and collapsed into unique sequences by a nearest-neighbor algorithm in which closely related sequences were merged to remove PCR and sequencing errors. To assign V, D and J gene segments, CDR3 sequences were aligned to IMGT reference sequences. Each retained sequence needed at least a six-nucleotide match to both a V gene segment and a J gene segment. Rearrangements were classified as productive when the CDR3 lacked stop codons and remained in frame with V and J, and all other rearrangements were classified as non-productive. CDR3 was defined according to IMGT convention as the region running from the second conserved V-encoded cysteine to the conserved J-encoded phenylalanine. In an earlier analysis of more than 550 of the donors, sequences lacking an unambiguous match to a single V gene segment were excluded. An earlier analysis of a few hundred of the donors called V segments functional above 56.7% productive rearrangements and segregating when the between-donor standard deviation exceeded 5%. A statistical classification framework was built to diagnose cytomegalovirus status from the catalog of TCR beta chain sequences. A later analysis assigned V and J genes by comparing TCR nucleotide sequences with IMGT/GENE-DB human TR gene sequences. The TCRdist pipeline was used in a later analysis to assign CDR3 sequences and most-parsimonious VDJ recombination scenarios. In a later analysis, each TCR beta chain was defined by its CDR3 amino acid sequence together with its V-gene family, and reads without a unique V-gene family were excluded. A later analysis removed 500 to 600 highly shared, low-generation-probability nucleotide sequences to deal with suspected cross-contamination and a sequencing artifact. In a later analysis, a clonal expansion index for each public chain was calculated from normalized within-repertoire ranks of inferred template counts. A later analysis computed generation probabilities with a VDJ recombination model fitted to out-of-frame rearrangements, and checked the results against IGoR. In a later analysis, TCR-TCR, TCR-HLA and TCR-CMV co-occurrence was scored with hypergeometric tests, and a repertoire-size bias correction was applied to TCR pairs. To estimate false discovery rates, a later analysis permuted the HLA or CMV assignments 20 times. In a later analysis, co-occurring TCRs were grouped with DBSCAN, and TCRdist sequence similarity was added when clustering was performed within HLA-allele-positive subsets. Repertoires with fewer than 30,000 or more than 120,000 public chains were left out of co-occurrence clustering, as were several repertoires with anomalous nucleotide sharing. TCRdb obtained this table from immuneACCESS and retained in-frame rearrangements with V and J assigned. These tables miss some clones; where compared with another copy, unresolved V genes account for less than half of the shortfall, and the remainder is unexplained. V and J calls and clone size come straight from that table; D and trimming were deduced from the DNA. This sample's records show 150,000 to 200,000 clones. The leading ten clones occupy about 2.2% of the sample.

CDR1 and CDR2 are drawn from the germline V gene (reference sequence): WNHNN, SYGVQD. From cysteine to phenylalanine, the CDR3 is 17 amino acids long. The sequence is cut down to CDR3 DNA, 51 bases in frame from base 1. The germline V end is reduced by 0 bases and the J end by 0 bases; junction bases left unmatched: 7. As for this clone: The clone's antigen remains unknown.

The cohort was made up of roughly 670 healthy bone marrow donors. At the time of sampling, all cohort members were nominally healthy, though unrecorded immune exposures were likely present. The donor was CMV seronegative and belonged to the group of several hundred seronegative cohort members. Every donor gave a peripheral blood sample, and the peripheral blood mononuclear cells from that sample were used for TCR beta sequencing. Genomic DNA extraction from the blood cell samples was performed with the Qiagen DNeasy Blood Extraction Kit. The receptor was derived from a man aged 30 to 45 in good health and CMV-seronegative. The V and J genes are TRBV10-1 and TRBJ1-1, and 7 junction bases match TRBD1. Sequences were obtained from PBMCs. Here the CDR3 is given as CASSESTGHPLNTEAFF. The base sequence is TGCGCCAGCAGTGAGTCGACAGGGCACCCCCTGAACACTGAAGCTTTCTTT.